This T cell receptor beta chain was recorded in a study of early T cells in non-severe SARS-CoV-2 infection. Overall study context: The authors sequenced bulk RNA from unsorted whole blood, leaving chains unpaired. Notes on the study in general: Matches to VDJdb favored anti-spike CD8 responses and missed private and CD4 specificities.

Individual cDNA molecules each received unique molecular identifiers attached to them. TCRdb redid the calling of the 5' RACE reads with MiXCR, one entry per CDR3 protein. This table holds roughly 46,000 distinct CDR3 sequences, over 8% found once. This clonotype has just a few counts. Antigen unknown. Germline-derived CDR1 and CDR2 are MRHNA and SNTAGT. With 7 bases clipped from V and 5 bases from J, the junction kept 11 bases outside the gene matches. CDR3 length equals 15 residues. This sequence joins TRBV6-4 and TRBJ2-3; 8 nucleotides agree with TRBD2. The specimen comprised whole blood, sampled at baseline. This TCR was sampled from an adult who was a healthcare worker with PCR-confirmed SARS-CoV-2 infection or an uninfected control (not recorded which). CDR3: CASNETAAGVDTQYF. The CDR3 DNA reads TGTGCCAGCAATGAAACCGCAGCGGGGGTAGATACGCAGTATTTT.